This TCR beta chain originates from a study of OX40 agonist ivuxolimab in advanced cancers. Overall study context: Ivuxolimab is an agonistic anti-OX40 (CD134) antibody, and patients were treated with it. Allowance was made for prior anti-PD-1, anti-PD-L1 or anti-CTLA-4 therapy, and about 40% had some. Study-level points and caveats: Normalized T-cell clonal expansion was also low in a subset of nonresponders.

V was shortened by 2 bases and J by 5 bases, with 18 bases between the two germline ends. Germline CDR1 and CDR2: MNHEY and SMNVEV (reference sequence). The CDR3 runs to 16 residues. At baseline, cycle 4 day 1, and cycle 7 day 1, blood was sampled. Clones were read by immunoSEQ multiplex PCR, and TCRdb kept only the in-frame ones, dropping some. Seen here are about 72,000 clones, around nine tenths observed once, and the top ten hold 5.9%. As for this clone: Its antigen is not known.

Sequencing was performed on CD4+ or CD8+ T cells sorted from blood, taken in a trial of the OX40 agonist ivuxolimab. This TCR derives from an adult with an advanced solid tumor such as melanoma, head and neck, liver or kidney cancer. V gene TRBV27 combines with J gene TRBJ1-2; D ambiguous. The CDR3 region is CASSLRSQVEVYGYTF. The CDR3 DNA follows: TGTGCCAGCAGTTTACGCTCGCAGGTAGAAGTATATGGCTACACCTTC.